The present T cell receptor beta chain was sequenced within a study of radiation and T cells in renal cell carcinoma. At the level of the study: Nephrectomy followed 15 Gy stereotactic body radiation by 4 weeks.

The study's findings and limits: Without pretreatment biopsies, baseline tumor clonotype presence was undetermined. From baseline, blood top tumor clonotypes peaked at 2 weeks post-radiation.

Sample time point: blood 2 weeks post-SBRT. Stated treatment: 15 Gy SBRT to primary tumor, nephrectomy 4 weeks later. After SBRT, blood was collected at 2 and 4 weeks, plus baseline. TCRdb keeps only in-frame clones here, not all; method: immunoSEQ multiplex PCR. The repertoire has some 120,000 clones, approximately 75% of them found once; the top ten carry under 2.5%. CDR1 and CDR2 from the germline V gene are SGHTA and FQGNSA. The CDR3 extends over 14 amino acids. The V end was cut by 1 base, the J end by 7 bases, with 10 bases between. As concerns this clone: Its antigen is not known.

The chain recombines TRBV7-2 with TRBJ1-4; TRBD1 is a possible D gene (6 bases). Here the sequenced sample was blood, taken from a patient whose treatment included radiotherapy and nephrectomy. The sequence was collected from an older woman with renal cell carcinoma. The CDR3 sequence is CASSLGGATEKLFF. CDR3 bases: TGTGCCAGCAGCTTAGGGGGGGCTACTGAAAAACTGTTTTTT. Filled out from reference TRBV7-2 and TRBJ1-4, the complete variable domain reads GAGVSQSPSNKVTEKGKDVELRCDPISGHTALYWYRQSLGQGLEFLIYFQGNSAPDKSGLPSDRFSAERTGGSVSTLTIQRTQQEDSAVYLCASSLGGATEKLFFGSGTQLSVL.